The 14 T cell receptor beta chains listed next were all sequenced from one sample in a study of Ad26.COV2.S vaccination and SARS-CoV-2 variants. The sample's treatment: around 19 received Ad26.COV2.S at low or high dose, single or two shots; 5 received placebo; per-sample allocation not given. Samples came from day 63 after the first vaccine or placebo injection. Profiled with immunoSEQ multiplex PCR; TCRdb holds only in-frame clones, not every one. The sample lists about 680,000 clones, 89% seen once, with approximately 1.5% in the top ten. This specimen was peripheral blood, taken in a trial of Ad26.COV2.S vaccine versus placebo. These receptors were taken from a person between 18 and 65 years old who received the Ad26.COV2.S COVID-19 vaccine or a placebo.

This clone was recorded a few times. This CDR3 is CASSQTRSGKLFF. CDR3 coding DNA: TGTGCCAGCAGTCAGACTCGTTCCGGAAAACTGTTTTTT. The chain combines TRBV6-5 with TRBJ1-4, with unresolved D. Germline V gene lookup returns CDR1 MNHEY and CDR2 SVGAGI. V was shortened by 5 bases and J by 10 bases, with 14 bases between the two germline ends. The CDR3 is 13 amino acids.

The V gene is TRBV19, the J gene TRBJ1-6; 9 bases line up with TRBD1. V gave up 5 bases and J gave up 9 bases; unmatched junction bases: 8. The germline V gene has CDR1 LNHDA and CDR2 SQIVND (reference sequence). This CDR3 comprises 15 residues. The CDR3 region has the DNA TGTGCCAGTAGTCCGGGACAGGGTGGGACTTCACCCCTCCACTTT. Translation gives CASSPGQGGTSPLHF.

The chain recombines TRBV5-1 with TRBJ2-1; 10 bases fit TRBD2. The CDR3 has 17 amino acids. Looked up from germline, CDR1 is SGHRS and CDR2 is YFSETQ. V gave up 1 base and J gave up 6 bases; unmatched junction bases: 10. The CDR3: CASSLLPGLAISNEQFF. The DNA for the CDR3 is TGCGCCAGCAGCTTGTTACCGGGACTAGCGATATCCAATGAGCAGTTCTTC.

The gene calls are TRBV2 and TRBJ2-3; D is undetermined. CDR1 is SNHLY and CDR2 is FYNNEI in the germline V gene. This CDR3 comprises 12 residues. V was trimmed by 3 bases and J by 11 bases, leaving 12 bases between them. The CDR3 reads CASSEVGRWQYF. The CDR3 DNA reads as TGTGCCAGCAGTGAGGTCGGTCGGTGGCAGTATTTT.

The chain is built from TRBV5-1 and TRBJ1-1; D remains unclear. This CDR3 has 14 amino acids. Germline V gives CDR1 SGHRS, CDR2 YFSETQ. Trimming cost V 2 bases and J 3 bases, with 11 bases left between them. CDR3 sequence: CASSFPGSYTEAFF. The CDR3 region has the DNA TGCGCCAGCAGCTTCCCCGGCAGCTACACTGAAGCTTTCTTT. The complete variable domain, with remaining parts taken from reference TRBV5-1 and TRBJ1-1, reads KAGVTQTPRYLIKTRGQQVTLSCSPISGHRSVSWYQQTPGQGLQFLFEYFSETQRNKGNFPGRFSGRQFSNSRSEMNVSTLELGDSALYLCASSFPGSYTEAFFGQGTRLTVV.

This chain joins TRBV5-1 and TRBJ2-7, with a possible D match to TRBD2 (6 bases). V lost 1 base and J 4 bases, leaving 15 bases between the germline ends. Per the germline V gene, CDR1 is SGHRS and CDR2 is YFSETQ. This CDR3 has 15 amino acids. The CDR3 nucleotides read TGCGCCAGCAGCTTGCGCTCGGGGGTTCAATACGAGCAGTACTTC. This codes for CASSLRSGVQYEQYF.

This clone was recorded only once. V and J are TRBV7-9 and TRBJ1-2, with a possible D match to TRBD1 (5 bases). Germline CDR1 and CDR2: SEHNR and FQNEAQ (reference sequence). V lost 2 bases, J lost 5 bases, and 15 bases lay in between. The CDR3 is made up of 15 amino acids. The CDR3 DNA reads TGTGCCAGCAGCTTAAATTCTTGGAAGGGGTATGGCTACACCTTC. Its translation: CASSLNSWKGYGYTF.

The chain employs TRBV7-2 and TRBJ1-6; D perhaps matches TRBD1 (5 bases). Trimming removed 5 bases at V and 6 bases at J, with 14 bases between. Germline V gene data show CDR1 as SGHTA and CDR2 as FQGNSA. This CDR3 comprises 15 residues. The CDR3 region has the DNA TGTGCCAGCAGCCCAACCGGGACCCTTAATTCACCCCTCCACTTT. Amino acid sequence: CASSPTGTLNSPLHF.

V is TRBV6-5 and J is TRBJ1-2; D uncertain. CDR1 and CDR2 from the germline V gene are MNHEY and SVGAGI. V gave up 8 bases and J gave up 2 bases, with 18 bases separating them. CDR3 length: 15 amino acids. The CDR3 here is CASSKRTDGNYGYTF. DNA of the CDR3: TGTGCCAGCTCCAAGCGAACTGACGGGAACTATGGCTACACCTTC.

In DNA, the CDR3 is TGCGCCAGCAGCCAAGAAAAAGGGGCAGACTACGAGCAGTACTTC. As protein: CASSQEKGADYEQYF. This chain uses TRBV4-3 with TRBJ2-7; a possible D gene is TRBD1 (5 bases). CDR3 length: 15 amino acids. Between the trimmed V and J ends, which lost 0 bases and 3 bases, there was a span of 12 bases. Germline assignment: CDR1 LGHNA and CDR2 YSLEER.

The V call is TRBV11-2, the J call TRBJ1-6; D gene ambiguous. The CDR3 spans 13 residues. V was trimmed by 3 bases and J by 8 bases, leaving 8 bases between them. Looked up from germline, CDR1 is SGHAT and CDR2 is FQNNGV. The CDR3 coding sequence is TGTGCCAGCAGCTTGGCAGCGTATTCACCCCTCCACTTT. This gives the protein CASSLAAYSPLHF.

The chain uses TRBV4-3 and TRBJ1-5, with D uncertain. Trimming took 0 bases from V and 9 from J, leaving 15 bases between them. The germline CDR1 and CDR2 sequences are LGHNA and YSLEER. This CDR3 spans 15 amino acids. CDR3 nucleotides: TGCGCCAGCAGCCAAGAGCCCTCGGAGCAGAGGCCCCAGCATTTT. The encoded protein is CASSQEPSEQRPQHF.

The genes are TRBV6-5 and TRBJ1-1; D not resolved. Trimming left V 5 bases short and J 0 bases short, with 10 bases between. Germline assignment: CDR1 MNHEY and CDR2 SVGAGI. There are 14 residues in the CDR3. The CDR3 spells CASSLERLNTEAFF. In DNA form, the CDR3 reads TGTGCCAGCAGTCTGGAGCGGTTGAACACTGAAGCTTTCTTT.

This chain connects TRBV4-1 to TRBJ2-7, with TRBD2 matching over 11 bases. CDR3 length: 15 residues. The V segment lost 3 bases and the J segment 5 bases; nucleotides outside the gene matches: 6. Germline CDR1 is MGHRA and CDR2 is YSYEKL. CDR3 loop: CASSQSLAGGNEQYF. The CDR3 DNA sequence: TGCGCCAGCAGCCAGTCTCTAGCGGGGGGTAACGAGCAGTACTTC.